This entry lists 17 T cell receptor beta chains sequenced from one sample in a study of cytomegalovirus exposure and HLA in healthy donors. PCR was performed using 60 Vbeta and 13 Jbeta primers. The protocol was immunoSEQ multiplex PCR, while the TCRdb copy is restricted to in-frame clones and leaves out a portion. The table has some 63,000 clones, approximately 80% seen once. Sequences were obtained from PBMCs. The receptors originated from a human donor in good health.

The rearrangement links TRBV6-5 to TRBJ1-4; 10 bases align to TRBD1. This CDR3 is 15 amino acids long. The germline V gene encodes CDR1 MNHEY and CDR2 SVGAGI. The V gene end was trimmed by 5 bases and the J gene end by 8 bases; junction bases not matched to a gene: 8. CDR3 sequence reads: CASSRGTGVNEKLFF. CDR3 sequence (DNA): TGTGCCAGCAGTCGTGGGACAGGGGTGAACGAAAAACTGTTTTTT.

CDR3 sequence reads: CASSLRREGLSATENEQFF. The CDR3 DNA reads as TGTGCCAGCAGCTTAAGGCGGGAGGGCCTTTCGGCTACGGAGAATGAGCAGTTCTTC. V usage is TRBV7-3 and J usage is TRBJ2-1; TRBD2 agrees at 9 bases. The CDR3 loop spans 19 amino acids. The trim removed 1 base at V and 7 bases at J, leaving 17 bases unmatched. Germline-derived CDR1 and CDR2 are SGHTA and FQGTGA.

The gene calls are TRBV5-1 and TRBJ2-1, with 13 bases matching TRBD2. Germline loops: CDR1 SGHRS, CDR2 YFSETQ. V shed 2 bases and J 8 bases; nucleotides not matched to a gene: 4. The CDR3 sequence is 15 residues long. CDR3 loop: CASSFTSGGAYEQFF. CDR3 DNA sequence: TGCGCCAGCAGCTTCACTAGCGGGGGGGCCTATGAGCAGTTCTTC.

The chain carries TRBV7-3 and TRBJ2-3; 11 bases are a match to TRBD2. Per germline, CDR1 SGHTA and CDR2 FQGTGA. Trimming removed 3 bases from V and 5 bases from J; junction bases left unmatched: 7. This CDR3 has 16 amino acids. The CDR3 loop is CASSLNSGTSGDTQYF. DNA for the CDR3: TGTGCCAGCAGCTTGAATTCCGGGACTAGCGGAGATACGCAGTATTTT.

This chain links TRBV5-5 with TRBJ2-2; perhaps TRBD2 as D (6 bases). The V end lost 0 bases, the J end lost 4 bases, and 10 bases lay between the germline ends. The CDR3 totals 15 residues. Germline CDR1 reads SGHKS; CDR2 reads YYEKEE (reference sequence). CDR3 residues: CASSLVRLGTGELFF. The DNA for the CDR3 is TGTGCCAGCAGCTTGGTGAGACTAGGCACCGGGGAGCTGTTTTTT.

The chain is built from TRBV10-3 and TRBJ2-3; D is unclear. The V end lost 4 bases, the J end lost 0 bases, and 8 bases lay between the germline ends. CDR3 length: 14 amino acids. Germline V gene data show CDR1 as ENHRY and CDR2 as SYGVKD. The CDR3 nucleotides read TGTGCCATCAGTGCATATAGCAGCACAGATACGCAGTATTTT. Its protein product is CAISAYSSTDTQYF.

This rearrangement joins TRBV9 to TRBJ1-3, with 7 bases lining up with TRBD1. The trim removed 4 bases at V and 0 bases at J, leaving 7 bases unmatched. The CDR3 extends over 16 amino acids. Germline V gene data show CDR1 as SGDLS and CDR2 as YYNGEE. CDR3 region: CASSPTGAISGNTIYF. Here the CDR3 DNA reads TGTGCCAGCAGCCCAACAGGGGCAATCTCTGGAAACACCATATATTTT.

The CDR3 reads CASSPHRFSNQPQHF. The CDR3 region has the DNA TGCGCCAGCAGTCCCCACAGATTTAGCAATCAGCCCCAGCATTTT. The J gene is TRBJ1-5, the V gene TRBV4-3, with D unresolved. Trimming cost V 6 bases and J 0 bases, with 12 bases left between them. Per the germline V gene, CDR1 is LGHNA and CDR2 is YSLEER. The CDR3 has 15 amino acids.

The chain is built from TRBV10-2 and TRBJ2-1; 9 nucleotides match TRBD2. V trimming: 6 bases; J trimming: 12 bases; junction bases outside the gene matches: 9. In germline, CDR1 is WSHSY, CDR2 SAAADI. CDR3 length: 13 residues. As DNA, the CDR3 is TGCGCCAGCAGACCTAGCGGGGAAGGTGGGCAGTTCTTC. Translating gives CASRPSGEGGQFF.

The chain combines TRBV4-3 with TRBJ1-2, with D tentatively TRBD1 (5 bases). Per germline, CDR1 LGHNA and CDR2 YSLEER. V was pared by 0 bases and J by 3 bases, with 11 bases between. This CDR3 has 15 amino acids. The CDR3: CASSQEGVGYYGYTF. The CDR3 DNA reads TGCGCCAGCAGCCAAGAAGGGGTCGGGTACTATGGCTACACCTTC.

The chain carries TRBV19 and TRBJ1-1; D possibly corresponds to TRBD1 (5 bases). Germline CDR1 reads LNHDA; CDR2 reads SQIVND (reference sequence). This CDR3 spans 14 amino acids. V was shortened by 3 bases and J by 1 base, with 9 bases between the two germline ends. CDR3 coding DNA: TGTGCCAGTAGTATGCAGGGAAAGAACACTGAAGCTTTCTTT. Translation gives CASSMQGKNTEAFF.

The chain carries TRBV7-2 and TRBJ1-1; tentatively, D is TRBD1 (5 bases). CDR1 and CDR2 from the germline V gene are SGHTA and FQGNSA. The CDR3 contains 12 residues. The V gene lost 4 bases and the J gene lost 6 bases, with 9 bases spanning the gap. In DNA, the CDR3 is TGTGCCAGCAGCTCCATCAGGGCTGAAGCTTTCTTT. Protein: CASSSIRAEAFF.

This sequence joins TRBV10-3 and TRBJ1-1; possible D gene TRBD1, 6 bases. This CDR3 comprises 15 residues. CDR1 and CDR2 (germline): ENHRY, SYGVKD. The V end was cut by 3 bases, the J end by 7 bases, with 18 bases between. The CDR3 bases are TGTGCCATCAGTGATAGTGCAGGGGCTGGGAGTGAAGCTTTCTTT. As protein: CAISDSAGAGSEAFF.

The rearrangement uses TRBV9 and TRBJ2-1, with 10 bases matching TRBD2. Germline V lookup: CDR1 SGDLS, CDR2 YYNGEE. The V and J ends lost 2 bases and 4 bases, in that order; junction bases with no gene match: 12. The CDR3 spans 18 residues. The chain's CDR3 is CASSVTPLAGGSYNEQFF. Here the CDR3 DNA reads TGTGCCAGCAGCGTGACACCCTTAGCGGGAGGATCATACAATGAGCAGTTCTTC.

DNA for the CDR3: TGTGCCAGCAGGAGCAGGCAATACGAGCAGTACTTC. The encoded protein is CASRSRQYEQYF. J is TRBJ2-7 and V is TRBV6-5; D ambiguous. Germline V gene lookup returns CDR1 MNHEY and CDR2 SVGAGI. Trimming took off 6 bases at V and 4 bases at J, with 10 bases between the two ends. CDR3 size: 12 residues.

The V and J genes are TRBV30 and TRBJ2-1, with D unclear. The V gene lost 8 bases and the J gene lost 7 bases, with 15 bases spanning the gap. CDR1 GTSNPN and CDR2 SVGIG come from the germline V gene (reference sequence). This CDR3 is built from 12 residues. The CDR3 DNA reads TGTGCCCAGTCCCCCGGGTTGAATGAGCAGTTCTTC. It encodes CAQSPGLNEQFF.

The chain carries TRBV28 and TRBJ1-3, with a tentative D call TRBD1 (6 bases). Germline CDR1 MDHEN, CDR2 SYDVKM. Deletions cut 5 bases from V and 4 bases from J, with 18 bases between. This CDR3 comprises 16 residues. The CDR3 nucleotides are TGTGCCAGCAGTCCTTGGCAGGGGCTAGGGGGAAACACCATATATTTT. Translation gives CASSPWQGLGGNTIYF.